This T cell receptor (beta chain) was sequenced during a study of blood T cell repertoires in COVID-19. Study as a whole: Specimens from acute and convalescent COVID-19 originated in the United States, Italy and Spain. Sources were T cells, B-cell-depleted T cells, or PBMCs; the material itself was cDNA or gDNA.

Original processing methods: Estimates of nucleated cell counts were drawn from the amplification of reference gene primers. Repertoires were generated with immunoSEQ multiplex PCR, while TCRdb's copy carries only in-frame clones and drops some. V, J and clone size reflect that table, while D and trimming were determined from the DNA. The data hold 35,000 to 45,000 clones, with more than 80% observed a single time. The TCR was taken from a man in his fifties or sixties with acute or convalescent COVID-19. Sequenced: peripheral blood.

CDR3 in DNA: TGCGCCAGCAGCTCAGCGGGGACAGGGGTCCTAGTGGGCACCGGGGAGCTGTTTTTT. It translates to CASSSAGTGVLVGTGELFF. The V call is TRBV5-1, the J call TRBJ2-2, with 10 bases matching TRBD1. CDR3 length equals 19 residues. Germline V gene sequence: CDR1 SGHRS, CDR2 YFSETQ. The trim removed 3 bases at V and 4 bases at J, leaving 15 bases unmatched.